This T cell receptor (beta chain) was captured in a study of cytomegalovirus exposure and HLA in healthy donors. Regarding the study as a whole: DRB1 showed the most TCR associations and HLA-C the fewest in a later analysis, as rates varied by HLA locus.

PCR was performed using 60 Vbeta and 13 Jbeta primers. The method was immunoSEQ multiplex PCR; TCRdb's version includes in-frame clones alone and lacks a portion of them. The sample comprises roughly 97,000 clones, around a tenth of which are singletons, and about 5.7% rests with the top ten. Donors showed nominal health when sampled, although they likely had unrecorded immune exposures. About this clone: Its antigen is not known.

The specimen was PBMCs. The origin of this receptor is a man aged 35-49 years in good health and CMV-seropositive.

CDR3 sequence reads: CASSQEGAGGRETQYF. CDR3 DNA sequence: TGTGCCAGCAGCCAAGAAGGCGCGGGAGGGAGGGAGACCCAGTACTTC. The chain couples TRBV4-2 to TRBJ2-5; the match to TRBD2 covers 9 bases. After removal of 0 bases from V and 5 bases from J, the junction contained 7 bases not matched to a gene. The CDR3 totals 16 residues. Germline CDR1 is LGHNA and CDR2 is YNFKEQ.